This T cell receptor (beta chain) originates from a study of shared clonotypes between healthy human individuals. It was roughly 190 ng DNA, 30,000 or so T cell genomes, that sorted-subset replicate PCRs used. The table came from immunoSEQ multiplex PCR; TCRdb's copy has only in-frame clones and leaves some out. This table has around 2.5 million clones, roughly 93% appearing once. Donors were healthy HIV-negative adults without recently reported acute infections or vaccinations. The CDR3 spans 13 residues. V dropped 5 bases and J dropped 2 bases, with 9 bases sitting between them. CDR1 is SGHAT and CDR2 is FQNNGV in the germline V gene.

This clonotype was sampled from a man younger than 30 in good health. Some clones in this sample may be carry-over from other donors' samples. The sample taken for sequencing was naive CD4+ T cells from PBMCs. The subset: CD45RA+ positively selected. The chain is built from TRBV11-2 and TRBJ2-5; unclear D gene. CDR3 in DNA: TGTGCCAGCAGCCTTTACTATCAAGAGACCCAGTACTTC. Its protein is CASSLYYQETQYF. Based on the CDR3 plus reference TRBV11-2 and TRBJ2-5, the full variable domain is EAGVAQSPRYKIIEKRQSVAFWCNPISGHATLYWYQQILGQGPKLLIQFQNNGVVDDSQLPKDRFSAERLKGVDSTLKIQPAKLEDSAVYLCASSLYYQETQYFGPGTRLLVL.